Each of the 8 T cell receptor beta chains below was sequenced from the same sample in a study of T cell repertoires in cytomegalovirus infection. Antigen specificity for these receptors is unknown. Each CDR3 protein is one row after TCRdb ran MiXCR on the reads. This sample carries roughly 990,000 distinct CDR3 sequences, around 30% of them seen once, and the ten largest clones take about 14%. The sequencing here drew on cultured CD8+ T cells from PBMCs, taken from culture after CMV antigen stimulation. These receptors were collected from a human donor in good health (CMV status not recorded). Some clones in this sample may be carry-over from other donors' samples.

Many counts were recorded for this clonotype. The V and J genes are TRBV2 and TRBJ1-1; possible D gene TRBD1, 5 bases. Looked up from germline, CDR1 is SNHLY and CDR2 is FYNNEI. The length of the CDR3 is 13 residues. The V and J ends lost 10 bases and 1 base respectively, with 13 bases between them. CDR3 amino acids: CAIIMRGNTEAFF. The CDR3 DNA is TGTGCCATCATAATGAGGGGGAACACTGAAGCTTTCTTT.

This clonotype was found many times. The chain employs TRBV7-8 and TRBJ2-5; 12 nucleotides line up with TRBD2. V lost 5 bases, J lost 4 bases, and 14 bases stayed unmatched. The CDR3 covers 18 residues. Germline CDR1 is SGHVS and CDR2 is FQNEAQ. CDR3 in DNA: TGTGCCAGCAGCCTTGGGACAGATCTAGCGGGGGGGAGAGAGACCCAGTACTTC. This codes for CASSLGTDLAGGRETQYF.

There are many counts of this clonotype. The chain has TRBV7-8 and TRBJ2-3, with 8 bases identical to TRBD2. Trimming at V came to 5 bases and at J to 4 bases, leaving 11 bases not matched to a gene. CDR1 is SGHVS and CDR2 is FQNEAQ in the germline V gene. CDR3 length: 16 amino acids. The CDR3 region is CASSPRTGGPPDTQYF. The CDR3 coding sequence is TGTGCCAGCAGCCCTCGTACGGGGGGGCCTCCAGATACGCAGTATTTT.

This clonotype has just a few counts. V is TRBV7-6 and J is TRBJ1-1, with D maybe TRBD1 (6 bases). The germline V gene has CDR1 SGHVS and CDR2 FNYEAQ. Trimming cost V 3 bases and J 0 bases, with 14 bases left between them. The CDR3 length is 16 residues. The CDR3 region is CASSFPTTGLNTEAFF. CDR3 DNA: TGTGCCAGCAGCTTCCCCACAACAGGGTTGAACACTGAAGCTTTCTTT.

The rearrangement links TRBV19 to TRBJ2-1; 8 bases line up with TRBD1. Germline trimming cut 5 bases from V and 12 bases from J; bases unmatched to any gene: 6. The CDR3 consists of 12 residues. Germline V gene sequence: CDR1 LNHDA, CDR2 SQIVND (reference sequence). CDR3 protein: CASSGDRRVQFF. CDR3 DNA: TGTGCCAGTAGTGGGGACAGGCGTGTGCAGTTCTTC.

This clonotype came up many times. The CDR3 nucleotides read TGTGCCAGCAGTGAAGAGGGGGGGGGCTACGAGCAGTACGTC. Its protein product is CASSEEGGGYEQYV. The V and J genes are TRBV6-1 and TRBJ2-7; TRBD2 might be the D (7 bases). The CDR3 has 14 residues. In germline, CDR1 is MNHNS, CDR2 SASEGT. Trimming stripped 1 base from V and 3 bases from J, with 10 bases between.

This chain links TRBV29-1 with TRBJ2-1; a possible D gene is TRBD2 (6 bases). Trimming pared 6 bases from V and 5 bases from J, leaving 17 bases between. The CDR3 extends over 14 amino acids. Germline-derived CDR1 and CDR2 are SQVTM and ANQGSEA. Written as DNA, the CDR3 is TGCAGCGTAGACGGACTATTTATGGACAATGAGCAGTTCTTC. Translated: CSVDGLFMDNEQFF.

A few counts support this clonotype. This chain joins TRBV10-1 and TRBJ2-7, with D perhaps matching TRBD1 (6 bases). Trimming took off 0 bases at V and 3 bases at J, with 12 bases between the two ends. Germline lookup yields CDR1 WNHNN and CDR2 SYGVQD (reference sequence). This CDR3 has 15 amino acids. CDR3 loop: CASSESFGQLYEQYF. The CDR3 nucleotides are TGCGCCAGCAGTGAGTCGTTTGGACAGCTCTACGAGCAGTACTTC.